Below are 19 T cell receptor beta chains sequenced from a single sample in a study of T cell changes during pregnancy in multiple sclerosis. Some clones are missing from TCRdb's copy, which holds only in-frame ones; the method was immunoSEQ multiplex PCR. The sample lists tens of thousands of clones; almost 95% were seen once. Sequenced here: peripheral blood, sampled before pregnancy. Source of these receptors: a female donor with multiple sclerosis, enrolled in a pregnancy study.

This clone was picked up one time. The V call is TRBV7-2, the J call TRBJ1-2, with TRBD1 as a possible D gene (6 bases). V was shortened by 4 bases and J by 4 bases, with 22 bases between the two germline ends. Germline CDR1 reads SGHTA; CDR2 reads FQGNSA. This CDR3 contains 17 residues. CDR3 in DNA: TGTGCCAGCAGCTCCATAGGGGGTTGGGGTCCCAGCTATGGCTACACCTTC. It encodes CASSSIGGWGPSYGYTF.

The chain joins TRBV2 to TRBJ1-5; D may be TRBD1 (5 bases). The germline CDR1 and CDR2 sequences are SNHLY and FYNNEI. This CDR3 has 15 residues. Trimming stripped 4 bases from V and 2 bases from J, with 12 bases between. CDR3 nucleotide sequence: TGTGCCAGCAGTGGCCGCAGGGAGGGCAATCAGCCCCAGCATTTT. The encoded protein is CASSGRREGNQPQHF.

The chain carries TRBV2 and TRBJ1-1; the match to TRBD1 covers 7 bases. This CDR3 region has 16 residues. Germline trimming cut 7 bases from V and 1 base from J; bases unmatched to any gene: 12. Germline assignment: CDR1 SNHLY and CDR2 FYNNEI. The CDR3: CASTNPGGQRNTEAFF. The CDR3 DNA reads TGTGCCAGCACCAACCCTGGGGGACAGCGGAACACTGAAGCTTTCTTT.

This clone is a singleton in its sample. The chain carries TRBV6-1 and TRBJ2-1, with TRBD2 as a possible D gene (5 bases). Looked up from germline, CDR1 is MNHNS and CDR2 is SASEGT. V was clipped by 3 bases and J by 4 bases, with 10 bases between them. There are 14 residues in the CDR3. The CDR3 is CASSDSGGYNEQFF. The DNA for the CDR3 is TGTGCCAGCAGTGACTCCGGAGGTTACAATGAGCAGTTCTTC.

The chain joins TRBV9 to TRBJ2-3, with D tentatively TRBD2 (6 bases). This CDR3 is built from 15 residues. The germline V gene encodes CDR1 SGDLS and CDR2 YYNGEE. Trimming pared 1 base from V and 5 bases from J, leaving 14 bases between. CDR3 DNA: TGTGCCAGCAGCGTACGCGGGACGGACCTAGATACGCAGTATTTT. This gives the protein CASSVRGTDLDTQYF.

The chain employs TRBV18 and TRBJ2-3; possible D gene TRBD1, 5 bases. CDR3 length: 14 residues. The ends were cut back, 2 bases at V and 2 bases at J, with 8 bases in the middle. Germline assignment: CDR1 KGHSH and CDR2 LQKENI. The CDR3 DNA reads TGTGCCAGCTCACCAATAGGGGACACAGATACGCAGTATTTT. It codes for CASSPIGDTDTQYF.

The chain is built from TRBV30 and TRBJ1-2, with TRBD1 identical over 8 bases. Germline-derived CDR1 and CDR2 are GTSNPN and SVGIG (reference sequence). The V and J ends lost 1 base and 7 bases, in that order; junction bases with no gene match: 2. The CDR3 loop spans 12 amino acids. CDR3 loop: CAWSGTGSGYTF. The CDR3 nucleotides read TGTGCCTGGAGTGGGACAGGGTCTGGCTACACCTTC.

V gene TRBV7-3 combines with J gene TRBJ2-3; D is perhaps TRBD1 (5 bases). The V end was cut by 5 bases, the J end by 3 bases, with 12 bases between. The CDR3 sequence is 14 residues long. CDR1 is SGHTA, CDR2 FQGTGA, per germline. The CDR3 here is CASSPGRGTDTQYF. CDR3 DNA: TGTGCCAGCAGCCCAGGAAGGGGAACAGATACGCAGTATTTT.

V and J are TRBV2 and TRBJ2-5; a weak D match, TRBD1 (6 bases). V shed 4 bases and J shed 2 bases, with 8 bases lying between them. The CDR3 covers 13 residues. Germline V gene lookup returns CDR1 SNHLY and CDR2 FYNNEI. The CDR3 loop reads CASSAGTQETQYF. CDR3 in DNA: TGTGCCAGCAGTGCCGGGACACAAGAGACCCAGTACTTC.

The chain combines TRBV6-5 with TRBJ1-2; the match to TRBD1 covers 7 bases. CDR3 length equals 15 residues. V gave up 11 bases and J gave up 0 bases; unmatched junction bases: 12. Germline CDR1 MNHEY, CDR2 SVGAGI. CDR3 loop: CAALSWTGTNYGYTF. For the CDR3, the DNA is TGTGCCGCACTTAGCTGGACAGGAACTAACTATGGCTACACCTTC.

The rearrangement joins TRBV27 to TRBJ2-1; D is possibly TRBD1 (5 bases). This CDR3 comprises 15 residues. Trimming shortened V by 7 bases and J by 3 bases, and 16 bases separated the two germline ends. The germline CDR1 and CDR2 sequences are MNHEY and SMNVEV (reference sequence). The CDR3 DNA is TGTGCCAGCACCCCTTGGAAGGGGAACTACAATGAGCAGTTCTTC. This translates into CASTPWKGNYNEQFF.

This chain joins TRBV25-1 and TRBJ2-7; D is uncertain. V was cut by 5 bases and J by 3 bases, with 5 bases left in between. The CDR3 totals 11 residues. Germline lookup yields CDR1 MGHDK and CDR2 SYGVNS. The CDR3 DNA sequence: TGTGCCAGCAGTCCGGGCTACGAGCAGTACTTC. Translating it yields CASSPGYEQYF.

The DNA of the CDR3 is TGTGCCAGTACTAGCGGGAGGGGCAATGAGCAGTTCTTC. Translating it yields CASTSGRGNEQFF. J is TRBJ2-1 and V is TRBV2, with 13 bases aligning to TRBD2. This CDR3 is 13 amino acids long. Trimming took 9 bases from V and 6 from J; bases not matched to a gene: 2. The germline V gene encodes CDR1 SNHLY and CDR2 FYNNEI.

The chain couples TRBV7-6 to TRBJ2-1; 10 nucleotides align to TRBD2. This CDR3 region has 15 residues. The junction had 11 bases not matched to a gene; V was cut back by 4 bases and J by 11 bases. Germline V gene sequence: CDR1 SGHVS, CDR2 FNYEAQ. CDR3 amino acids: CASSSLGLADAKQFF. CDR3 coding DNA: TGTGCCAGCAGCTCCCTCGGACTAGCGGACGCCAAGCAGTTCTTC.

This chain uses TRBV6-5 with TRBJ1-1; 9 bases align to TRBD1. Germline CDR1 is MNHEY and CDR2 is SVGAGI. The CDR3 has 15 amino acids. The ends lost 5 bases at V and 1 base at J; junction bases unmatched: 5. The CDR3 loop reads CASSPDRGENTEAFF. The CDR3 DNA reads TGTGCCAGCAGTCCCGACAGGGGGGAGAACACTGAAGCTTTCTTT.

This chain uses TRBV19 with TRBJ2-2; tentatively, D is TRBD2 (5 bases). V was clipped by 3 bases and J by 4 bases, with 15 bases between them. The CDR3 loop spans 16 amino acids. The germline V gene has CDR1 LNHDA and CDR2 SQIVND (reference sequence). CDR3 protein: CASSMDRAGRTGELFF. Written as DNA, the CDR3 is TGTGCCAGTAGTATGGACCGGGCGGGCCGCACCGGGGAGCTGTTTTTT.

This chain joins TRBV13 and TRBJ1-1, with 9 bases lining up with TRBD1. V dropped 8 bases and J dropped 1; count of bases not matched to a gene: 2. The CDR3 spans 13 residues. Germline CDR1 PRHDT, CDR2 FYEKMQ (reference sequence). CDR3: CASGGQGNTEAFF. The CDR3 bases are TGTGCCAGCGGGGGACAGGGGAACACTGAAGCTTTCTTT.

The genes are TRBV7-6 and TRBJ2-7, with a possible D match to TRBD2 (6 bases). CDR3 length: 15 residues. Germline CDR1 SGHVS, CDR2 FNYEAQ. V was cut by 1 base and J by 3 bases, with 13 bases left in between. CDR3 coding DNA: TGTGCCAGCAGCTTAGACGGGAGAGGGTACTACGAGCAGTACTTC. Translated: CASSLDGRGYYEQYF.

The V gene is TRBV6-1, the J gene TRBJ2-1; 11 positions agree with TRBD2. The CDR3 loop spans 14 amino acids. J gave up 6 bases and V 7 bases, and 5 bases lay outside the gene matches. CDR1 is MNHNS, CDR2 SASEGT, per germline. The CDR3 loop is CASTHSGRANEQFF. DNA for the CDR3: TGTGCCAGCACACATAGCGGGAGGGCCAATGAGCAGTTCTTC.